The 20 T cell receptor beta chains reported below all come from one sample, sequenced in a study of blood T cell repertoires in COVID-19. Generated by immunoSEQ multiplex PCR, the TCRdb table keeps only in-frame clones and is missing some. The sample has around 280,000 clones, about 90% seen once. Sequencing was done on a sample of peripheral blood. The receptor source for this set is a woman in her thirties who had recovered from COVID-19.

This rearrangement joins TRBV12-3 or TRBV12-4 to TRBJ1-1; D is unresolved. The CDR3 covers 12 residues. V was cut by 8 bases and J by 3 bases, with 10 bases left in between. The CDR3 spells CASGRKDTEAFF. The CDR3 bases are TGTGCCAGCGGGAGAAAGGACACTGAAGCTTTCTTT.

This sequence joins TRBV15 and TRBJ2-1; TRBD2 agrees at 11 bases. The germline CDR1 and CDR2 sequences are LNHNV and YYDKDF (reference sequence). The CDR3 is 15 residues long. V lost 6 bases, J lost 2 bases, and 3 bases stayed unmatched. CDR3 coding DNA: TGTGCCACCAGTGAGACTAGCGGGGCCTACAATGAGCAGTTCTTC. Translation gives CATSETSGAYNEQFF.

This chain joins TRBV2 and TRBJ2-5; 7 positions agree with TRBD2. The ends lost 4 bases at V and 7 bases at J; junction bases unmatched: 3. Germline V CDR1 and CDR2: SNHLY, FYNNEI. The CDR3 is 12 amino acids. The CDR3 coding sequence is TGTGCCAGCAGTGCTCTAGCGGCGACCCAGTACTTC. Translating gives CASSALAATQYF.

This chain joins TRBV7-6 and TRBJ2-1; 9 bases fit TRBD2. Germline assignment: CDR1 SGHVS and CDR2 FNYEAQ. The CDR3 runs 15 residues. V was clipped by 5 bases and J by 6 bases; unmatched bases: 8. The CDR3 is CASSPLAGGLNEQFF. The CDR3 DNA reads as TGTGCCAGCAGCCCCCTGGCGGGGGGGCTCAATGAGCAGTTCTTC.

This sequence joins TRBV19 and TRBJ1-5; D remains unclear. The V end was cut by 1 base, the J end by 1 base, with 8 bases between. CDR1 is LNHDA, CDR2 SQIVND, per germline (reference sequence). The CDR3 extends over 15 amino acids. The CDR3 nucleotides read TGTGCCAGTAGTATAGTAGGAGGGAGCAATCAGCCCCAGCATTTT. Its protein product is CASSIVGGSNQPQHF.

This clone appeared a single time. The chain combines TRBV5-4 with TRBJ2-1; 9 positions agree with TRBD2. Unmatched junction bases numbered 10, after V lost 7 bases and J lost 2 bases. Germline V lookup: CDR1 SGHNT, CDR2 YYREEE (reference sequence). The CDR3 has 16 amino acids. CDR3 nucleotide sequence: TGTGCCAGCTCCCCAAATAGCGGGGGACCCTACAATGAGCAGTTCTTC. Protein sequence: CASSPNSGGPYNEQFF.

DNA for the CDR3: TGTGCCATCAGTGTACACAGGATCACTAACTATGGCTACACCTTC. Amino acid sequence: CAISVHRITNYGYTF. J is TRBJ1-2 and V is TRBV10-3; D is possibly TRBD1 (5 bases). The CDR3 spans 15 residues. Trimming left V 4 bases short and J 0 bases short, with 12 bases between. The germline gives CDR1 ENHRY, CDR2 SYGVKD.

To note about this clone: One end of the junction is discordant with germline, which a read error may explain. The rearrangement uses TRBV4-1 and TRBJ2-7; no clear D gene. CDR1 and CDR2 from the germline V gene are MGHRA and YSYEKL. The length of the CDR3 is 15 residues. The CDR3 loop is CASSQDGSGSFEQYF. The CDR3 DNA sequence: TGCGCCAGCAGCCAAGATGGGTCCGGGTCCTTCGAGCAGTACTTC.

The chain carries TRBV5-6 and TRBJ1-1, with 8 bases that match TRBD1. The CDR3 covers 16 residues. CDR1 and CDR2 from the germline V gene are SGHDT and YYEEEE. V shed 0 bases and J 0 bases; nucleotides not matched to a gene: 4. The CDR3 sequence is CASSLEGTGMNTEAFF. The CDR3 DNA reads TGTGCCAGCAGCTTGGAAGGGACAGGTATGAACACTGAAGCTTTCTTT.

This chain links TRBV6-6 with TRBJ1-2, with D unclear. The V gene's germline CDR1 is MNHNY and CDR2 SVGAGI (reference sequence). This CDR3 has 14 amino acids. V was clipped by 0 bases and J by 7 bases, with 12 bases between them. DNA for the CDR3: TGTGCCAGCAGTTACTCGGGCGGGTCGCCTGGCTACACCTTC. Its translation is CASSYSGGSPGYTF.

CDR3 region: CASSQEGTGGPDTQYF. CDR3 coding DNA: TGCGCCAGCAGCCAAGAAGGGACAGGGGGCCCAGATACGCAGTATTTT. The chain carries TRBV4-3 and TRBJ2-3; 12 bases fit TRBD1. This CDR3 region has 16 residues. Germline values: CDR1 LGHNA, CDR2 YSLEER. The J segment lost 4 bases and the V segment lost 0 bases, leaving 2 bases of the junction unmatched.

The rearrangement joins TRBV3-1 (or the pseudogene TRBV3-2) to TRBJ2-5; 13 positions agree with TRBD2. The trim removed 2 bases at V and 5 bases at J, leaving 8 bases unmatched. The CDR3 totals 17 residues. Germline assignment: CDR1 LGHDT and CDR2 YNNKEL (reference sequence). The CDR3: CASSQRTSGRSVETQYF. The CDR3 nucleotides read TGTGCCAGCAGCCAAAGGACTAGCGGGAGATCAGTGGAGACCCAGTACTTC.

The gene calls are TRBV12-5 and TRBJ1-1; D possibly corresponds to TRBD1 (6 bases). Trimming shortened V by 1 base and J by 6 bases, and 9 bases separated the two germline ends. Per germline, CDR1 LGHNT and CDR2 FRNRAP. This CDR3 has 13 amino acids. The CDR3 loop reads CASGLDHRAEAFF. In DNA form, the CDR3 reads TGTGCTAGTGGTTTGGATCACAGGGCTGAAGCTTTCTTT. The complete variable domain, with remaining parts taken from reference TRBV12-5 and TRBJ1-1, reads DARVTQTPRHKVTEMGQEVTMRCQPILGHNTVFWYRQTMMQGLELLAYFRNRAPLDDSGMPKDRFSAEMPDATLATLKIQPSEPRDSAVYFCASGLDHRAEAFFGQGTRLTVV.

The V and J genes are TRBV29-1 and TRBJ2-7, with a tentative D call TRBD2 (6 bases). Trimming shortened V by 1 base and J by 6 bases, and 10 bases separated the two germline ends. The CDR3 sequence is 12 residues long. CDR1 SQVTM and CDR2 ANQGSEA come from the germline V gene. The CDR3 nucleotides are TGCAGCGTTGAAGTTCGGGGAGGCGAGCAGTACTTC. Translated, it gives CSVEVRGGEQYF.

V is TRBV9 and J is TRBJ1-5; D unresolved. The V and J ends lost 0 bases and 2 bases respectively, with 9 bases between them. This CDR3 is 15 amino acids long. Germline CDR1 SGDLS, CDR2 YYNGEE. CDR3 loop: CASSVERDGNQPQHF. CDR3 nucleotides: TGTGCCAGCAGCGTAGAGAGGGATGGCAATCAGCCCCAGCATTTT.

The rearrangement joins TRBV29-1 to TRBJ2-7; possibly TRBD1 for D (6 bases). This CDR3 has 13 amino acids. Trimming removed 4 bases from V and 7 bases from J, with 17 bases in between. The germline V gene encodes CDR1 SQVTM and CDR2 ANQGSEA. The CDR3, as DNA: TGCAGCGTTGGGTCCGGGACAACGAGAGAGCAGTACTTC. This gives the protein CSVGSGTTREQYF.

The CDR3 DNA follows: TGTGCCAGCAGTTACTCGATTCGGGGTCGGGACACTGAAGCTTTCTTT. Amino acids: CASSYSIRGRDTEAFF. J is TRBJ1-1 and V is TRBV6-5; no firm D call. The CDR3 is 16 residues long. V gave up 0 bases and J gave up 3 bases, with 14 bases separating them. Germline V gene data show CDR1 as MNHEY and CDR2 as SVGAGI.

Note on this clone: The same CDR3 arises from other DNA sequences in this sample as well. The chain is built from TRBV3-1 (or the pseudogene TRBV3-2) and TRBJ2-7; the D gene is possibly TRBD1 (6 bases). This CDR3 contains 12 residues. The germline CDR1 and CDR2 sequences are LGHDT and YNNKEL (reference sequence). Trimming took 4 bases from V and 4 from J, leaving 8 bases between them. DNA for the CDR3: TGTGCCAGCAGCCCCAGGGGTTACGAGCAGTACTTC. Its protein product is CASSPRGYEQYF.

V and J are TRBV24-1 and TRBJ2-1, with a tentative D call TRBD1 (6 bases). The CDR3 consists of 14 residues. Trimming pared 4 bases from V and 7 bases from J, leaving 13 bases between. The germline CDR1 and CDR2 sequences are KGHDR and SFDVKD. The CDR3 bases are TGTGCCACCAGTGAACGGACAGTTCCTAATGAGCAGTTCTTC. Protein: CATSERTVPNEQFF.

CDR3 coding DNA: TGCGCCAGCAGGCGACAGGGGGTGTATGAAAAACTGTTTTTT. This gives the protein CASRRQGVYEKLFF. The chain is built from TRBV4-1 and TRBJ1-4; the match to TRBD1 covers 9 bases. CDR1 MGHRA and CDR2 YSYEKL come from the germline V gene. The CDR3 is 14 residues long. The V gene end was trimmed by 6 bases and the J gene end by 6 bases; junction bases not matched to a gene: 5.